The 23 T cell receptor beta chains listed next were all sequenced from one sample in a study of T cells after yellow fever vaccination. TCRdb used MiXCR to reprocess the 5' RACE reads, holding one entry per CDR3 protein. The repertoire consists of fewer than 400,000 distinct CDR3 sequences, with about 6% occurring once and the leading ten covering approximately 16%. The material was PBMCs, obtained 5 days after the yellow fever booster vaccination. Receptor source: a man aged 25 to 40 who received the YFV17D yellow fever vaccine.

This clonotype was picked up a small number of times. V gene TRBV25-1 combines with J gene TRBJ2-3; tentatively, D is TRBD2 (6 bases). V shed 6 bases and J shed 0 bases, with 13 bases lying between them. The CDR3 has 15 amino acids. The germline gives CDR1 MGHDK, CDR2 SYGVNS. The CDR3 here is CASSPPLASTDTQYF. Here the CDR3 DNA reads TGTGCCAGCAGCCCCCCACTAGCTAGCACAGATACGCAGTATTTT.

This clonotype was seen many times. This chain links TRBV10-3 with TRBJ2-3, with 7 bases that match TRBD2. Germline V gene lookup returns CDR1 ENHRY and CDR2 SYGVKD. The CDR3 is made up of 15 amino acids. V shed 7 bases and J 2 bases; nucleotides not matched to a gene: 9. CDR3 sequence reads: CAIKGGGSDTDTQYF. In nucleotides, the CDR3 is TGTGCCATCAAGGGTGGCGGGAGTGACACAGATACGCAGTATTTT.

The rearrangement joins TRBV12-3 or TRBV12-4 to TRBJ1-4; no clear D. V dropped 3 bases and J dropped 4 bases, with 9 bases sitting between them. The CDR3 spans 14 residues. CDR3 loop: CASSFSRSNEKLFF. The CDR3 DNA reads TGTGCCAGCAGTTTTTCCAGAAGTAATGAAAAACTGTTTTTT.

This chain links TRBV6-2 or TRBV6-3 with TRBJ2-2, with 10 bases aligning to TRBD2. Germline V CDR1 and CDR2: MNHEY, SVGEGT. Trimming cost V 8 bases and J 2 bases; bases outside gene matches: 8. The CDR3 contains 16 residues. This chain's CDR3 is CASGASGRPNTGELFF. For the CDR3, the DNA is TGTGCCAGCGGGGCTAGCGGGAGACCCAACACCGGGGAGCTGTTTTTT.

The rearrangement joins TRBV29-1 to TRBJ1-3, with D unresolved. From germline, CDR1 is SQVTM and CDR2 ANQGSEA. The CDR3 consists of 12 residues. V gave up 5 bases and J gave up 0 bases, with 5 bases separating them. The CDR3 is CSVSFSGNTIYF. The DNA of the CDR3 is TGCAGCGTTTCGTTCTCTGGAAACACCATATATTTT.

At least ten counts were recorded for this clonotype. The chain is built from TRBV29-1 and TRBJ2-1, with 7 bases aligning to TRBD2. Germline V lookup: CDR1 SQVTM, CDR2 ANQGSEA. The CDR3 contains 14 residues. Trimming took 7 bases from V and 5 from J; bases not matched to a gene: 11. The CDR3 DNA sequence: TGCAGCGGGGAGGGACCCACTGTTGACAATGAGCAGTTCTTC. Protein product: CSGEGPTVDNEQFF.

This clonotype was observed a handful of times. The CDR3 region has the DNA TGTGCCAGCAGCTTAGTACGTCGGCAGGGAGGCCAAGAGACCCAGTACTTC. Amino acids: CASSLVRRQGGQETQYF. The chain is built from TRBV11-1 and TRBJ2-5; TRBD2 might be the D (6 bases). Germline assignment: CDR1 SGHAT and CDR2 FQDESV (reference sequence). The V end lost 1 base, the J end lost 1 base, and 16 bases lay between the germline ends. This CDR3 region has 17 residues.

The V gene is TRBV7-6, the J gene TRBJ2-7; TRBD2 agrees at 8 bases. This CDR3 has 14 residues. The V gene end was trimmed by 3 bases and the J gene end by 3 bases; junction bases not matched to a gene: 4. From germline, CDR1 is SGHVS and CDR2 FNYEAQ. The CDR3 spells CASSLGSGDYEQYF. CDR3 coding DNA: TGTGCCAGCAGCTTGGGTAGCGGGGACTACGAGCAGTACTTC.

This clonotype showed up many times. The rearrangement uses TRBV12-3 or TRBV12-4 and TRBJ2-2; TRBD2 is a possible D gene (5 bases). Trimming left V 3 bases short and J 6 bases short, with 11 bases between. The CDR3 totals 14 residues. CDR3 bases: TGTGCCAGCAGTTTGGCCGGGGTGGCCGGGGAGCTGTTTTTT. Protein sequence: CASSLAGVAGELFF.

This clonotype was observed a handful of times. The chain combines TRBV7-2 with TRBJ1-5, with D uncertain. From germline, CDR1 is SGHTA and CDR2 FQGNSA. The ends were cut back, 3 bases at V and 7 bases at J, with 10 bases in the middle. This CDR3 comprises 13 residues. The CDR3 here is CASSLSGWQPQHF. The CDR3 DNA reads as TGTGCCAGCAGCTTGTCAGGATGGCAGCCCCAGCATTTT.

At least ten counts were recorded for this clonotype. V usage is TRBV6-6 and J usage is TRBJ2-1, with D unresolved. The CDR3 consists of 10 residues. Trimming pared 5 bases from V and 13 bases from J, leaving 9 bases between. Looked up from germline, CDR1 is MNHNY and CDR2 is SVGAGI (reference sequence). CDR3 sequence reads: CASSNPVQFF. The CDR3 bases are TGTGCCAGCAGTAACCCTGTCCAGTTCTTC.

The V call is TRBV5-1, the J call TRBJ1-1; a weak D match, TRBD1 (5 bases). The CDR3 extends over 15 amino acids. In germline, CDR1 is SGHRS, CDR2 YFSETQ. Trimming cost V 0 bases and J 4 bases, with 13 bases left between them. CDR3 sequence reads: CASSLDFRDGTEAFF. The CDR3 DNA sequence: TGCGCCAGCAGCTTGGACTTTCGGGACGGCACTGAAGCTTTCTTT.

This clonotype was seen a few times. The CDR3 DNA reads as TGCAGCGTTGAAGATCCCGGCACAGATACGCAGTATTTT. Its protein product is CSVEDPGTDTQYF. The chain has TRBV29-1 and TRBJ2-3; D call uncertain. The V gene's germline CDR1 is SQVTM and CDR2 ANQGSEA. V shed 0 bases and J shed 1 base, with 5 bases lying between them. There are 13 residues in the CDR3.

The rearrangement uses TRBV5-1 and TRBJ2-1; 7 bases map to TRBD2. This CDR3 contains 16 residues. From germline, CDR1 is SGHRS and CDR2 YFSETQ. V lost 1 base to trimming and J lost 7 bases; unmatched junction nucleotides: 11. CDR3 nucleotides: TGCGCCAGCAGCTTGACCGGGACTACCTCCGGTAATGAGCAGTTCTTC. It specifies CASSLTGTTSGNEQFF.

This clonotype was seen many times. The chain carries TRBV19 and TRBJ2-3; D remains ambiguous. CDR3 length equals 15 residues. Germline V gene lookup returns CDR1 LNHDA and CDR2 SQIVND (reference sequence). The V end lost 6 bases, the J end lost 1 base, and 14 bases lay between the germline ends. The CDR3 sequence is CASSNPRAGTDTQYF. The CDR3 nucleotides are TGTGCCAGTAGCAACCCTCGGGCCGGCACAGATACGCAGTATTTT.

This clonotype was found a few times. V and J are TRBV11-2 and TRBJ2-1; possible D gene TRBD1, 6 bases. Germline-derived CDR1 and CDR2 are SGHAT and FQNNGV. The CDR3 extends over 15 amino acids. Trimming removed 3 bases from V and 9 bases from J, with 18 bases in between. The CDR3 protein is CASSFSRSMGAEQFF. Written as DNA, the CDR3 is TGTGCCAGCAGCTTTAGTCGTTCAATGGGGGCTGAGCAGTTCTTC.

This clonotype showed up just a few times. The gene calls are TRBV20-1 and TRBJ2-7; D assignment may be TRBD1 or TRBD2 (7 bases each). Trimming pared 0 bases from V and 7 bases from J, leaving 16 bases between. The CDR3 is 14 residues long. Germline CDR1 and CDR2: DFQATT and SNEGSKA (reference sequence). The CDR3 DNA follows: TGCAGTGCTAGAGATCCCAGGGGGGGAGCGGAGCAGTACTTC. It translates to CSARDPRGGAEQYF.

This clonotype showed up many times. The chain links TRBV3-1 to TRBJ2-5; D gene uncertain. The CDR3 runs 14 residues. Germline V lookup: CDR1 LGHDT, CDR2 YNNKEL (reference sequence). The V gene lost 0 bases and the J gene lost 0 bases, with 5 bases spanning the gap. The CDR3 DNA sequence: TGTGCCAGCAGCCAAGATCCCTACCAAGAGACCCAGTACTTC. It yields the protein CASSQDPYQETQYF.

This clonotype was seen at least ten times. CDR3 in DNA: TGCGCCAGCAGCTTACGAGATAGCAGGGAAGGAGGCTCTGAAGCTTTCTTT. This sequence encodes CASSLRDSREGGSEAFF. The genes are TRBV5-1 and TRBJ1-1; D might be TRBD1 (5 bases). Trimming left V 2 bases short and J 6 bases short, with 23 bases between. Looked up from germline, CDR1 is SGHRS and CDR2 is YFSETQ. This CDR3 has 17 amino acids.

On this clonotype: A single base separates this from a much larger clone, so it may be a read error. The CDR3 DNA sequence: TGTGCCAGCACCCAACCGGGACTGCGCAACTATGGCTACACCTTC. Protein product: CASTQPGLRNYGYTF. The chain couples TRBV12-3 or TRBV12-4 to TRBJ1-2, with a possible D match to TRBD1 (5 bases). The CDR3 spans 15 residues. The V and J ends lost 7 bases and 2 bases respectively, with 17 bases between them.

This clonotype was seen many times. The gene calls are TRBV12-3 or TRBV12-4 and TRBJ2-1, with 7 positions matching TRBD2. With 3 bases clipped from V and 2 bases from J, the junction kept 4 bases outside the gene matches. This CDR3 region has 15 residues. The CDR3 reads CASSLAGEAYNEQFF. The CDR3, as DNA: TGTGCCAGCAGTTTGGCGGGAGAGGCCTACAATGAGCAGTTCTTC.

This clonotype was detected a few times. The CDR3 DNA is TGCAGTGCTAGGAGGGGGCAGGGCAATCAGCCCCAGCATTTT. It translates to CSARRGQGNQPQHF. The gene calls are TRBV20-1 and TRBJ1-5; TRBD1 aligns across 7 bases. Germline V gene sequence: CDR1 DFQATT, CDR2 SNEGSKA (reference sequence). The junction had 4 bases not matched to a gene; V was cut back by 3 bases and J by 2 bases. This CDR3 has 14 residues.

This clonotype was seen many times. The rearrangement uses TRBV20-1 and TRBJ2-1, with 11 bases that match TRBD2. V was pared by 3 bases and J by 6 bases, with 7 bases of the junction left unmatched. Germline CDR1 reads DFQATT; CDR2 reads SNEGSKA (reference sequence). The CDR3 loop spans 15 amino acids. In nucleotides, the CDR3 is TGCAGTGCTAGTCCTCTAGCGGGAGGAAGCAATGAGCAGTTCTTC. The encoded protein is CSASPLAGGSNEQFF.